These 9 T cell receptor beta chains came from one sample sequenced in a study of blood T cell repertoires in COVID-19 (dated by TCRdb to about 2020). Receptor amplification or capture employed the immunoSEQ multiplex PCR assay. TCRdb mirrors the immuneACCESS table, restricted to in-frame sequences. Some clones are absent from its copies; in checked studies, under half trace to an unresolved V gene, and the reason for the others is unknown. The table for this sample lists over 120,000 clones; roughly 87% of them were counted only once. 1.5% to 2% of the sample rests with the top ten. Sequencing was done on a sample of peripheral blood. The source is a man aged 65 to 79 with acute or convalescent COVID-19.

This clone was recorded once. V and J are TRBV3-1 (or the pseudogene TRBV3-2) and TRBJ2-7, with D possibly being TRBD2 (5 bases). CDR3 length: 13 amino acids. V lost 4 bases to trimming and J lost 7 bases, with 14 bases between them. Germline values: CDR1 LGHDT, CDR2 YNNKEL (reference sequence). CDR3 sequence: CASSLGTGGEQYF. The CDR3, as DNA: TGTGCCAGCAGCCTCGGCACGGGCGGGGAGCAGTACTTC.

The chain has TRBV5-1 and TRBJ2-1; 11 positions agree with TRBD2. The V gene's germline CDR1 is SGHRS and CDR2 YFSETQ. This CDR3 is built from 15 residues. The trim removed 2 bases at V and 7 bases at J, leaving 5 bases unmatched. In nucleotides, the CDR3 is TGCGCCAGCAGCTTCCTAGCGGGGGGCGGGAATGAGCAGTTCTTC. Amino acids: CASSFLAGGGNEQFF. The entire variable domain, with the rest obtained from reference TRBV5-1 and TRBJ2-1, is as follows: KAGVTQTPRYLIKTRGQQVTLSCSPISGHRSVSWYQQTPGQGLQFLFEYFSETQRNKGNFPGRFSGRQFSNSRSEMNVSTLELGDSALYLCASSFLAGGGNEQFFGPGTRLTVL.

Here the CDR3 reads CASSPGLERAETQYF. CDR3 bases: TGTGCCAGCAGCCCCGGACTAGAGCGAGCAGAGACCCAGTACTTC. The chain uses TRBV9 and TRBJ2-5; TRBD2 aligns across 7 bases. This CDR3 has 15 residues. In germline, CDR1 is SGDLS, CDR2 YYNGEE. The V and J ends lost 4 bases and 4 bases, in that order; junction bases with no gene match: 10.

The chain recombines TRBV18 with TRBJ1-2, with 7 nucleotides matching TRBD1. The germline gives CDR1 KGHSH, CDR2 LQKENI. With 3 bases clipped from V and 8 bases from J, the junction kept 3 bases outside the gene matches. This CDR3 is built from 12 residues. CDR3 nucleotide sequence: TGTGCCAGCTCACCTACAGGGGAAGGCTACACCTTC. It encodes CASSPTGEGYTF.

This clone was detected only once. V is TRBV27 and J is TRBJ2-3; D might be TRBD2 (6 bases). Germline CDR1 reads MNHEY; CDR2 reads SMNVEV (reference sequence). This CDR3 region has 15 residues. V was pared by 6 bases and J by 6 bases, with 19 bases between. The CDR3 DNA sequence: TGTGCCAGCAGATCGGTCGGAGGGATAGAGGATACGCAGTATTTT. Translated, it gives CASRSVGGIEDTQYF.

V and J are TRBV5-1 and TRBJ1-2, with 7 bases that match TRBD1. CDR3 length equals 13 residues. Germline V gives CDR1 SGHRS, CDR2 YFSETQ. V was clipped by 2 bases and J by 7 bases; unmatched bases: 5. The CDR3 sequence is CASSFGQESGYTF. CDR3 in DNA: TGCGCCAGCAGCTTTGGACAGGAAAGTGGCTACACCTTC.

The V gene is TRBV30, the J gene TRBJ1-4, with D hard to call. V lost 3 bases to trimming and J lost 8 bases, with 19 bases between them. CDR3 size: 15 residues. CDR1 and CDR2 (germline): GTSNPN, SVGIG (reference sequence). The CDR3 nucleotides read TGTGCCTGGAGCGCTATTGGGCCAAGGAACGAAAAACTGTTTTTT. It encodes CAWSAIGPRNEKLFF.

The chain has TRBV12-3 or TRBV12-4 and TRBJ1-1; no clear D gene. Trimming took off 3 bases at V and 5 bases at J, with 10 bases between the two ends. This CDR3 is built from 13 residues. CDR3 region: CASSLKGGTEAFF. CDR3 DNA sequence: TGTGCCAGCAGTTTGAAGGGAGGGACTGAAGCTTTCTTT.

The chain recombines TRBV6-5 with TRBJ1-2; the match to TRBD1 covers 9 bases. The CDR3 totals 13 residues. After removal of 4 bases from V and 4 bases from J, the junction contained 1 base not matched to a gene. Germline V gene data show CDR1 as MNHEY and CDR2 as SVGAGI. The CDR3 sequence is CASSLDRGYGYTF. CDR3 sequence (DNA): TGTGCCAGCAGTTTGGACAGGGGCTATGGCTACACCTTC.